The 29 T cell receptor beta chains in this list originate from one sample, sequenced in a study of cytomegalovirus exposure and HLA in healthy donors. It was with 60 Vbeta and 13 Jbeta primers that the PCR ran. This table comes from immunoSEQ multiplex PCR, and its TCRdb copy is limited to in-frame clones, with some not included. The data show about 220,000 clones, approximately 80% seen once. Material for sequencing was PBMCs. Receptors were obtained from a boy between 2 and 10 years old in good health and CMV-seronegative.

This clone has a handful of counts. The rearrangement links TRBV30 to TRBJ1-5; TRBD1 matches at 9 bases. The CDR3 is 13 residues long. J gave up 11 bases and V 0 bases, and 5 bases lay outside the gene matches. Germline-derived CDR1 and CDR2 are GTSNPN and SVGIG (reference sequence). The CDR3 DNA sequence: TGTGCCTGGAGTGTTGGACAGGGGAGGTCCCAGCATTTT. This codes for CAWSVGQGRSQHF.

This clone was picked up a small number of times. Mismatch with germline at one junction end may stem from a read error. The chain combines TRBV6-1 with TRBJ2-7; 7 positions agree with TRBD2. The V gene's germline CDR1 is MNHNS and CDR2 SASEGT. CDR3 length: 12 amino acids. The CDR3 region is CASSESRAGILF. CDR3 sequence (DNA): TGTGCCAGCAGTGAATCAAGAGCGGGAATTCTCTTC.

The chain uses TRBV4-1 and TRBJ1-2; perhaps TRBD1 as D (5 bases). CDR1 MGHRA and CDR2 YSYEKL come from the germline V gene. Trimming took 0 bases from V and 5 from J, leaving 13 bases between them. This CDR3 spans 15 amino acids. CDR3 DNA sequence: TGCGCCAGCAGCCAAGAGGGCCAGGGTCGATATGGCTACACCTTC. It translates to CASSQEGQGRYGYTF.

The chain couples TRBV4-1 to TRBJ2-1, with 9 bases aligning to TRBD2. This CDR3 is built from 12 residues. The germline V gene encodes CDR1 MGHRA and CDR2 YSYEKL. V dropped 1 base and J dropped 16; count of bases not matched to a gene: 5. CDR3 loop: CASSQGGSGRFF. The CDR3 nucleotides are TGCGCCAGCAGCCAAGGCGGTAGCGGGAGATTCTTC.

The V and J genes are TRBV19 and TRBJ1-1; 7 nucleotides line up with TRBD1. V shed 3 bases and J 2 bases; nucleotides not matched to a gene: 6. CDR1 and CDR2 from the germline V gene are LNHDA and SQIVND (reference sequence). This CDR3 is built from 15 residues. The CDR3 sequence: CASSIRDSYNTEAFF. The CDR3 DNA follows: TGTGCCAGTAGTATCCGGGACAGCTATAACACTGAAGCTTTCTTT.

This chain joins TRBV29-1 and TRBJ2-7; D ambiguous. Germline assignment: CDR1 SQVTM and CDR2 ANQGSEA. The V and J ends lost 1 base and 4 bases respectively, with 8 bases between them. This CDR3 contains 12 residues. This CDR3 is CSVEVTEYEQYF. CDR3 DNA: TGCAGCGTTGAAGTCACTGAATACGAGCAGTACTTC.

The chain carries TRBV19 and TRBJ2-7, with D perhaps TRBD1 (7 bases). Germline V lookup: CDR1 LNHDA, CDR2 SQIVND (reference sequence). Trimming cost V 7 bases and J 1 base, with 20 bases left between them. CDR3 length equals 16 residues. The CDR3 here is CASTPAGGPSSYEQYF. The CDR3 bases are TGTGCCAGTACCCCGGCAGGGGGGCCTTCGTCCTACGAGCAGTACTTC.

The rearrangement uses TRBV30 and TRBJ1-2; D possibly corresponds to TRBD1 (5 bases). The CDR3 runs 14 residues. The germline V and J ends were trimmed by 1 base and 6 bases, with 15 bases remaining between them. The germline CDR1 and CDR2 sequences are GTSNPN and SVGIG (reference sequence). The CDR3 bases are TGTGCCTGGAGTGGGGGACTGGGCTGGAATGGCTACACCTTC. Protein sequence: CAWSGGLGWNGYTF.

This chain connects TRBV28 to TRBJ2-7; 7 bases are shared with TRBD1. The CDR3 is 11 amino acids. Germline V gene lookup returns CDR1 MDHEN and CDR2 SYDVKM. Trimming at V came to 5 bases and at J to 9 bases, leaving 4 bases not matched to a gene. The CDR3 spells CASSDRVGQYF. The CDR3 DNA reads TGTGCCAGCAGTGACAGGGTGGGGCAGTACTTC.

The genes are TRBV7-6 and TRBJ2-3, with TRBD1 identical over 8 bases. The junction had 12 bases not matched to a gene; V was cut back by 1 base and J by 3 bases. The CDR3 covers 18 residues. Per the germline V gene, CDR1 is SGHVS and CDR2 is FNYEAQ. Here the CDR3 DNA reads TGTGCCAGCAGCTTAGGCAGGGGGCGCCTTTTCTATACAGATACGCAGTATTTT. It specifies CASSLGRGRLFYTDTQYF.

This sequence joins TRBV11-1 and TRBJ2-2; a possible D gene is TRBD2 (5 bases). This CDR3 region has 14 residues. CDR1 and CDR2 (germline): SGHAT, FQDESV (reference sequence). Trimming took 3 bases from V and 7 from J, leaving 12 bases between them. CDR3 DNA sequence: TGTGCCAGCAGCTTCGTAACTAGTAACGGGGAGCTGTTTTTT. Translation gives CASSFVTSNGELFF.

The genes are TRBV10-1 and TRBJ2-3, with D perhaps matching TRBD2 (6 bases). Germline V CDR1 and CDR2: WNHNN, SYGVQD (reference sequence). V lost 4 bases, J lost 4 bases, and 9 bases lay in between. The CDR3 runs to 13 residues. The DNA of the CDR3 is TGCGCCAGCAGTGTCTCTAGCGCAGATACGCAGTATTTT. It specifies CASSVSSADTQYF.

The CDR3 nucleotides are TGTGCCAGCAGCTTAGGGTCCGCAGGGGGCGGCTACACCTTC. It is translated as CASSLGSAGGGYTF. The V and J genes are TRBV11-2 and TRBJ1-2, with TRBD1 matching over 8 bases. Germline trimming cut 1 base from V and 8 bases from J; bases unmatched to any gene: 6. CDR1 is SGHAT, CDR2 FQNNGV, per germline. This CDR3 comprises 14 residues.

The rearrangement joins TRBV11-3 to TRBJ1-1; D may be TRBD1 (6 bases). Germline V lookup: CDR1 SGHNT, CDR2 YENEEA. Trimming pared 2 bases from V and 7 bases from J, leaving 11 bases between. This CDR3 is 13 amino acids long. CDR3 in DNA: TGTGCCAGCAGCTTATCCCAGGGGCGTGAAGCTTTCTTT. It specifies CASSLSQGREAFF.

The genes are TRBV27 and TRBJ1-3, with a weak D call TRBD1 (5 bases). Trimming took 6 bases from V and 3 from J, leaving 12 bases between them. This CDR3 spans 14 amino acids. CDR1 and CDR2 (germline): MNHEY, SMNVEV (reference sequence). CDR3: CASSHGGDGNTIYF. DNA for the CDR3: TGTGCCAGCAGCCACGGGGGAGATGGAAACACCATATATTTT.

The J gene is TRBJ2-6, the V gene TRBV2, with 9 nucleotides matching TRBD1. From germline, CDR1 is SNHLY and CDR2 FYNNEI. The V gene end was trimmed by 6 bases and the J gene end by 0 bases; junction bases not matched to a gene: 3. There are 16 residues in the CDR3. The CDR3 protein is CASRGDRDSGANVLTF. CDR3 DNA: TGTGCCAGCAGAGGGGACAGGGACTCTGGGGCCAACGTCCTGACTTTC.

The J gene is TRBJ2-7, the V gene TRBV5-1; D is perhaps TRBD1 (6 bases). The V end lost 2 bases, the J end lost 2 bases, and 14 bases lay between the germline ends. This CDR3 has 15 residues. From germline, CDR1 is SGHRS and CDR2 YFSETQ. This CDR3 reads CASSLSGTKTYEQYF. CDR3 DNA sequence: TGCGCCAGCAGCTTATCCGGGACAAAGACCTACGAGCAGTACTTC.

The chain links TRBV30 to TRBJ2-1; tentatively, D is TRBD2 (5 bases). V dropped 4 bases and J dropped 8 bases, with 12 bases sitting between them. Germline V lookup: CDR1 GTSNPN, CDR2 SVGIG (reference sequence). The CDR3 runs to 12 residues. The CDR3 reads CAWMGSSYEQFF. CDR3 DNA: TGTGCCTGGATGGGGAGTTCGTATGAGCAGTTCTTC.

The gene calls are TRBV30 and TRBJ1-3, with D maybe TRBD1 (5 bases). The germline V gene has CDR1 GTSNPN and CDR2 SVGIG (reference sequence). The CDR3 contains 12 residues. Trimming left V 5 bases short and J 4 bases short, with 9 bases between. This CDR3 is CAWEAGGNTIYF. The CDR3 region has the DNA TGTGCCTGGGAAGCAGGGGGAAACACCATATATTTT.

There are a few counts of this clone. The chain couples TRBV10-3 to TRBJ1-5; D is unclear. The CDR3 contains 13 residues. CDR1 ENHRY and CDR2 SYGVKD come from the germline V gene. The V end was cut by 4 bases, the J end by 7 bases, with 11 bases between. The CDR3, as DNA: TGTGCCATCAGTGGGGTTGGCGGCCAGCCCCAGCATTTT. This sequence encodes CAISGVGGQPQHF.

CDR3 nucleotides: TGCAGCGTTGAAACAGGGTCTAATGAAAAACTGTTTTTT. This encodes CSVETGSNEKLFF. This rearrangement joins TRBV29-1 to TRBJ1-4; possibly TRBD1 for D (6 bases). Trimming stripped 2 bases from V and 3 bases from J, with 7 bases between. CDR1 SQVTM and CDR2 ANQGSEA come from the germline V gene. The CDR3 runs to 13 residues. The full variable domain, its missing parts supplied by reference TRBV29-1 and TRBJ1-4, is SAVISQKPSRDICQRGTSLTIQCQVDSQVTMMFWYRQQPGQSLTLIATANQGSEATYESGFVIDKFPISRPNLTFSTLTVSNMSPEDSSIYLCSVETGSNEKLFFGSGTQLSVL.

As to this clone: One end of the junction is discordant with germline, which a read error may explain. The genes are TRBV25-1 and TRBJ2-7, with TRBD2 as a possible D gene (6 bases). Per the germline V gene, CDR1 is MGHDK and CDR2 is SYGVNS. The CDR3 totals 15 residues. CDR3 region: CASSDPRLASYGQYF. The CDR3 region has the DNA TGTGCCAGCAGTGACCCCCGGCTAGCGTCCTACGGGCAGTACTTC.

V is TRBV4-1 and J is TRBJ2-3; 9 nucleotides align to TRBD1. J gave up 2 bases and V 3 bases, and 6 bases lay outside the gene matches. This CDR3 is 16 amino acids long. Germline loops: CDR1 MGHRA, CDR2 YSYEKL. CDR3 sequence reads: CASSHAGTGFTDTQYF. CDR3 nucleotide sequence: TGCGCCAGCAGCCATGCCGGGACAGGGTTCACAGATACGCAGTATTTT.

The CDR3 loop is CASSQDGGGDNEQFF. The DNA for the CDR3 is TGCGCCAGCAGCCAAGATGGGGGAGGGGACAATGAGCAGTTCTTC. V is TRBV4-1 and J is TRBJ2-1; TRBD2 aligns across 7 bases. Germline values: CDR1 MGHRA, CDR2 YSYEKL. The CDR3 spans 15 residues. V trimming: 0 bases; J trimming: 5 bases; junction bases outside the gene matches: 4.

The rearrangement uses TRBV4-1 and TRBJ2-7, with D maybe TRBD2 (5 bases). The CDR3 covers 14 residues. Between the trimmed V and J ends, which lost 1 base and 3 bases, there was a span of 10 bases. CDR1 and CDR2 (germline): MGHRA, YSYEKL. The CDR3 bases are TGCGCCAGCAGCCAAGGATACGGACTCTACGAGCAGTACTTC. It yields the protein CASSQGYGLYEQYF.

This chain connects TRBV5-1 to TRBJ2-3; 11 bases align to TRBD2. Per the germline V gene, CDR1 is SGHRS and CDR2 is YFSETQ. V lost 0 bases to trimming and J lost 11 bases; unmatched junction nucleotides: 8. This CDR3 contains 15 residues. The CDR3 sequence: CASSLELAGVRKQYF. The CDR3 DNA follows: TGCGCCAGCAGCTTGGAACTAGCGGGGGTGAGGAAGCAGTATTTT. Using reference TRBV5-1 and TRBJ2-3 for the parts outside the CDR3, the full variable domain is KAGVTQTPRYLIKTRGQQVTLSCSPISGHRSVSWYQQTPGQGLQFLFEYFSETQRNKGNFPGRFSGRQFSNSRSEMNVSTLELGDSALYLCASSLELAGVRKQYFGPGTRLTVL.

The rearrangement links TRBV5-1 to TRBJ2-5; D is perhaps TRBD1 (6 bases). CDR1 is SGHRS, CDR2 YFSETQ, per germline. Trimming stripped 0 bases from V and 4 bases from J, with 10 bases between. This CDR3 spans 14 amino acids. The CDR3 DNA reads TGCGCCAGCAGCTTGGAAGCCAGGGGAGAGACCCAGTACTTC. Its translation: CASSLEARGETQYF.

This clone turned up a few times. The V call is TRBV30, the J call TRBJ2-6; TRBD1 might be the D (6 bases). CDR1 GTSNPN and CDR2 SVGIG come from the germline V gene (reference sequence). V was pared by 2 bases and J by 4 bases, with 12 bases between. This CDR3 region has 15 residues. The CDR3 loop reads CAWSIAGAGANVLTF. The CDR3 DNA sequence: TGTGCCTGGAGTATCGCAGGGGCCGGGGCCAACGTCCTGACTTTC.

This clone appeared a few times. The rearrangement uses TRBV6-6 and TRBJ1-5, with TRBD1 matching 9 bases. CDR1 and CDR2 (germline): MNHNY, SVGAGI (reference sequence). The CDR3 runs 15 residues. The V gene end was trimmed by 7 bases and the J gene end by 4 bases; junction bases not matched to a gene: 8. This CDR3 is CASTQSGQGNQPQHF. The CDR3 DNA sequence: TGTGCCAGCACTCAATCGGGACAGGGTAATCAGCCCCAGCATTTT.